A single sample is the source of the 25 T cell receptor beta chains below, sequenced in a study of T-cell memory formation after mild COVID-19. MiXCR, run by TCRdb on the 5' RACE reads, gives a single entry per CDR3 protein. This sample has roughly 110,000 distinct CDR3 sequences, with around an eighth found just once. What was sequenced was PBMCs or a T cell subset sorted from them (not recorded which). These receptor sequences come from a man younger than 30 who had mild COVID-19 (a few samples of this study predate the infection). Cell type and time point are not known.

The sample holds a few counts of this clonotype. This chain links TRBV6-2 or TRBV6-3 with TRBJ1-2, with D possibly being TRBD1 (6 bases). Germline V gene sequence: CDR1 MNHEY, CDR2 SVGEGT. Trimming took off 7 bases at V and 4 bases at J, with 10 bases between the two ends. There are 12 residues in the CDR3. The CDR3 DNA reads TGTGCCAGCAACAGGGTTGGCTATGGCTACACCTTC. This encodes CASNRVGYGYTF.

This sequence joins TRBV7-8 and TRBJ2-1, with 10 bases identical to TRBD2. The CDR3 has 15 residues. Germline loops: CDR1 SGHVS, CDR2 FQNEAQ. The junction had 7 bases not matched to a gene; V was cut back by 5 bases and J by 6 bases. CDR3 DNA sequence: TGTGCCAGCAGCCCCGAGCGGGAGGGCTCCAATGAGCAGTTCTTC. Protein product: CASSPEREGSNEQFF.

V is TRBV12-3 or TRBV12-4 and J is TRBJ2-1; D gene unclear. CDR3 size: 15 residues. Trimming took 3 bases from V and 8 from J, leaving 17 bases between them. The CDR3, as DNA: TGTGCCAGCAGTTTGGGTCCCCGGGTCTTTGATGAGCAGTTCTTC. Translation: CASSLGPRVFDEQFF.

This clonotype was found many times. CDR3 region: CASSATGGRAADTQYF. CDR3 DNA: TGTGCCAGCAGCGCAACAGGGGGTCGAGCTGCAGATACGCAGTATTTT. The V and J genes are TRBV7-8 and TRBJ2-3, with 8 bases that match TRBD1. The ends lost 5 bases at V and 4 bases at J; junction bases unmatched: 11. Germline CDR1 is SGHVS and CDR2 is FQNEAQ. The CDR3 has 16 residues.

This clonotype was found many times. The V and J genes are TRBV3-1 and TRBJ2-2; 9 bases match TRBD1. The CDR3 consists of 16 residues. V was pared by 4 bases and J by 7 bases, with 10 bases of the junction left unmatched. Germline lookup yields CDR1 LGHDT and CDR2 YNNKEL (reference sequence). In DNA, the CDR3 is TGTGCCAGCAGCCGCGGGACAGGGTATTACAACGGGGAGCTGTTTTTT. Translation: CASSRGTGYYNGELFF.

The chain uses TRBV4-2 and TRBJ2-7, with TRBD1 matching 7 bases. Germline V CDR1 and CDR2: LGHNA, YNFKEQ. CDR3 length: 14 amino acids. After removal of 0 bases from V and 3 bases from J, the junction contained 2 bases not matched to a gene. CDR3 region: CASSQEDRNYEQYF. The CDR3 DNA follows: TGTGCCAGCAGCCAAGAGGACAGGAACTACGAGCAGTACTTC.

This rearrangement joins TRBV4-1 to TRBJ1-1, with D uncertain. The CDR3 length is 15 residues. Trimming stripped 4 bases from V and 0 bases from J, with 12 bases between. CDR1 is MGHRA, CDR2 YSYEKL, per germline. CDR3 nucleotide sequence: TGCGCCAGCAGCCCCCGGACGGCTATGAACACTGAAGCTTTCTTT. Translating it yields CASSPRTAMNTEAFF.

This clonotype appeared many times. The J gene is TRBJ2-3, the V gene TRBV4-1; D perhaps matches TRBD1 (6 bases). This CDR3 contains 15 residues. Germline V gene sequence: CDR1 MGHRA, CDR2 YSYEKL. V lost 5 bases to trimming and J lost 6 bases, with 18 bases between them. Written as DNA, the CDR3 is TGCGCCAGCAGCGAAAGGGGGTCTAGGTTGGATACGCAGTATTTT. It yields the protein CASSERGSRLDTQYF.

This clonotype came up many times. The J gene is TRBJ2-7, the V gene TRBV6-5; D is uncertain. The CDR3 is 15 amino acids. Trimming removed 1 base from V and 2 bases from J, with 12 bases in between. The V gene's germline CDR1 is MNHEY and CDR2 SVGAGI. The CDR3 spells CASSYWSTSTYEQYF. The CDR3, as DNA: TGTGCCAGCAGTTACTGGTCAACTTCTACCTACGAGCAGTACTTC.

In its sample, this clonotype was seen a few times. The V gene is TRBV20-1, the J gene TRBJ1-1; TRBD1 matches 7 bases. V dropped 0 bases and J dropped 6; count of bases not matched to a gene: 7. Germline CDR1 is DFQATT and CDR2 is SNEGSKA (reference sequence). The CDR3 is 14 residues long. DNA for the CDR3: TGCAGTGCTAGAGACCCAGGGGGTGGGTCTGAAGCTTTCTTT. Amino acids: CSARDPGGGSEAFF.

The chain recombines TRBV7-9 with TRBJ1-1, with TRBD1 matching 11 bases. Unmatched junction bases numbered 9, after V lost 6 bases and J lost 0 bases. From germline, CDR1 is SEHNR and CDR2 FQNEAQ (reference sequence). The CDR3 extends over 17 amino acids. CDR3 protein: CASRPTGTGGMNTEAFF. The DNA for the CDR3 is TGTGCCAGCAGGCCTACCGGGACAGGGGGGATGAACACTGAAGCTTTCTTT. The whole variable domain, remainder taken from reference TRBV7-9 and TRBJ1-1, is DTGVSQNPRHKITKRGQNVTFRCDPISEHNRLYWYRQTLGQGPEFLTYFQNEAQLEKSRLLSDRFSAERPKGSFSTLEIQRTEQGDSAMYLCASRPTGTGGMNTEAFFGQGTRLTVV.

The chain links TRBV5-1 to TRBJ2-4, with D perhaps TRBD2 (5 bases). Germline-derived CDR1 and CDR2 are SGHRS and YFSETQ. Trimming removed 3 bases from V and 9 bases from J, with 16 bases in between. The CDR3 spans 14 residues. CDR3 sequence (DNA): TGCGCCAGCAGCTATTTTGAAGGCAGCGGCATTCAGTACTTC. This gives the protein CASSYFEGSGIQYF. The whole variable domain, filled in from reference TRBV5-1 and TRBJ2-4, reads KAGVTQTPRYLIKTRGQQVTLSCSPISGHRSVSWYQQTPGQGLQFLFEYFSETQRNKGNFPGRFSGRQFSNSRSEMNVSTLELGDSALYLCASSYFEGSGIQYFGAGTRLSVL.

This clonotype was detected only a few times. This chain links TRBV10-3 with TRBJ1-1, with D uncertain. The CDR3 covers 11 residues. CDR1 and CDR2 (germline): ENHRY, SYGVKD. Trimming shortened V by 7 bases and J by 1 base, and 4 bases separated the two germline ends. The CDR3 coding sequence is TGTGCCATCAAAGAGAACACTGAAGCTTTCTTT. Translating it yields CAIKENTEAFF.

The J gene is TRBJ2-3, the V gene TRBV6-2 or TRBV6-3; D may correspond to TRBD1 or TRBD2 (5 bases each). Looked up from germline, CDR1 is MNHEY and CDR2 is SVGEGT. The CDR3 has 19 residues. The V gene lost 2 bases and the J gene lost 2 bases, with 23 bases spanning the gap. The CDR3 nucleotides read TGTGCCAGCAGTTACGACCACGCCGGGCAACGGGGACCCACAGATACGCAGTATTTT. Protein: CASSYDHAGQRGPTDTQYF.

In DNA form, the CDR3 reads TGTGCCAGCAGCTTGGCCGGGGGCCTCTCTGGAAACACCATATATTTT. It specifies CASSLAGGLSGNTIYF. The chain is built from TRBV7-2 and TRBJ1-3, with TRBD1 as a possible D gene (6 bases). The V end lost 3 bases, the J end lost 0 bases, and 12 bases lay between the germline ends. The CDR3 spans 16 residues. The germline V gene encodes CDR1 SGHTA and CDR2 FQGNSA.

The CDR3 DNA sequence: TGTGCCAGCAGTTACGAGGTATCCTACAATGAGCAGTTCTTC. This translates into CASSYEVSYNEQFF. This chain uses TRBV6-2 or TRBV6-3 with TRBJ2-1; D is unresolved. Trimming cost V 2 bases and J 1 base, with 6 bases left between them. CDR1 and CDR2 from the germline V gene are MNHEY and SVGEGT. This CDR3 contains 14 residues.

V gene TRBV20-1 combines with J gene TRBJ2-7, with TRBD1 matching over 7 bases. This CDR3 contains 18 residues. The germline V gene has CDR1 DFQATT and CDR2 SNEGSKA (reference sequence). With 1 base clipped from V and 3 bases from J, the junction kept 18 bases outside the gene matches. The CDR3 nucleotides read TGCAGTGCTAGAGCTACTCTTGTGGGACAGCAGGAGTTCTACGAGCAGTACGTC. Encoded protein: CSARATLVGQQEFYEQYV.

V gene TRBV7-3 combines with J gene TRBJ2-2; D is ambiguous. The germline V gene encodes CDR1 SGHTA and CDR2 FQGTGA. V was shortened by 5 bases and J by 5 bases, with 15 bases between the two germline ends. The CDR3 runs to 15 residues. In nucleotides, the CDR3 is TGTGCCAGCAGCACATTCGGCGTGGGGACCGGGGAGCTGTTTTTT. Protein: CASSTFGVGTGELFF.

The V gene is TRBV14, the J gene TRBJ2-7, with 9 bases that match TRBD1. J gave up 3 bases and V 6 bases, and 6 bases lay outside the gene matches. CDR1 is SGHDN, CDR2 FVKESK, per germline. The CDR3 runs 14 residues. CDR3 bases: TGTGCCAGCAGTCCAGGGACAGGGAACTACGAGCAGTACTTC. Translated: CASSPGTGNYEQYF.

A single count supports this clonotype. CDR3 residues: CAWRDRNYGYTF. The CDR3 region has the DNA TGTGCCTGGAGGGACCGTAACTATGGCTACACCTTC. The J gene is TRBJ1-2, the V gene TRBV30; D gene ambiguous. Germline-derived CDR1 and CDR2 are GTSNPN and SVGIG (reference sequence). CDR3 length equals 12 residues. V shed 3 bases and J shed 1 base, with 6 bases lying between them.

The chain uses TRBV2 and TRBJ2-4; TRBD1 is a possible D gene (6 bases). The V end lost 10 bases, the J end lost 2 bases, and 12 bases lay between the germline ends. This CDR3 is 13 amino acids long. CDR1 and CDR2 from the germline V gene are SNHLY and FYNNEI. CDR3 DNA sequence: TGTGCCACCAACCAGGGGTCCAAAAACATTCAGTACTTC. This encodes CATNQGSKNIQYF.

This clonotype was seen more than once but under ten times. The J gene is TRBJ1-2, the V gene TRBV5-1; 7 positions match TRBD1. This CDR3 comprises 13 residues. Trimming cost V 4 bases and J 3 bases; bases outside gene matches: 3. CDR1 and CDR2 (germline): SGHRS, YFSETQ. This CDR3 reads CASSEGQDYGYTF. CDR3 DNA: TGCGCCAGCAGCGAAGGACAGGACTATGGCTACACCTTC.

A few counts support this clonotype. This chain joins TRBV4-3 and TRBJ2-2; 8 positions match TRBD1. The CDR3 contains 17 residues. Germline trimming cut 0 bases from V and 4 bases from J; bases unmatched to any gene: 7. In germline, CDR1 is LGHNA, CDR2 YSLEER. CDR3 sequence (DNA): TGCGCCAGCAGCCAAGACAGGGGGCGTCGGGGCACCGGGGAGCTGTTTTTT. As protein: CASSQDRGRRGTGELFF.

The chain combines TRBV29-1 with TRBJ2-5, with a tentative D call TRBD2 (5 bases). CDR3 size: 14 residues. Germline-derived CDR1 and CDR2 are SQVTM and ANQGSEA. V was clipped by 6 bases and J by 1 base, with 15 bases between them. The chain's CDR3 is CSVGSAAPQETQYF. In DNA, the CDR3 is TGCAGCGTGGGTTCAGCGGCCCCCCAAGAGACCCAGTACTTC.

This rearrangement joins TRBV4-1 to TRBJ1-1; 7 nucleotides agree with TRBD1. The germline CDR1 and CDR2 sequences are MGHRA and YSYEKL. The CDR3 is 17 amino acids. The junction had 7 bases not matched to a gene; V was cut back by 0 bases and J by 0 bases. CDR3 amino acids: CASSQDLDRPLNTEAFF. The CDR3 DNA reads TGCGCCAGCAGCCAAGATCTGGACAGGCCCTTGAACACTGAAGCTTTCTTT.